These T cell receptor beta chains were read from a single sample in a study of cytomegalovirus exposure and HLA in healthy donors. Some clones are missing from TCRdb's copy, which holds only in-frame ones; the method was immunoSEQ multiplex PCR. The table has around 200,000 clones, more than 60% seen once; the top ten hold around 2.9%. What was sequenced was PBMCs. The receptors derive from a woman aged 60-75 years in good health and CMV-seropositive. Both conserved end residues are part of each CDR3. Each record gives: clone size, J gene, D gene, V gene, CDR3 length, CDR3 protein, CDR3 DNA. D genes are given only for firm matches. Clone size appears in some rows only: once, few, many, or a class for an expanded clone.

size: few
J: TRBJ2-6
D: .
V: TRBV19
length: 16
CDR3: CASSPASTAGANVLTF
DNA: TGTGCCAGTAGTCCTGCGTCGACAGCCGGGGCCAACGTCCTGACTTTC

size: .
J: TRBJ2-5
D: .
V: TRBV7-8
length: 15
CDR3: CASSPLQGMGETQYF
DNA: TGTGCCAGCAGCCCTTTACAGGGTATGGGAGAGACCCAGTACTTC

size: .
J: TRBJ1-3
D: .
V: TRBV30
length: 14
CDR3: CAWSGQGYGNTIYF
DNA: TGTGCCTGGAGTGGGCAGGGGTATGGAAACACCATATATTTT

size: .
J: TRBJ1-1
D: .
V: TRBV6-1
length: 13
CDR3: CASGNYMNTEAFF
DNA: TGTGCCAGCGGTAATTACATGAACACTGAAGCTTTCTTT

size: .
J: TRBJ2-7
D: TRBD1
V: TRBV9
length: 14
CDR3: CASSRGQGAYEQYF
DNA: TGTGCCAGCTCCCGGGGGCAGGGGGCATACGAGCAGTACTTC

size: .
J: TRBJ2-2
D: TRBD1
V: TRBV7-8
length: 16
CDR3: CASSSRQGYSTGELFF
DNA: TGTGCCAGCAGCTCGAGACAGGGGTACTCGACCGGGGAGCTGTTTTTT

size: .
J: TRBJ2-5
D: .
V: TRBV19
length: 12
CDR3: CASSEFQETQYF
DNA: TGTGCCAGTAGCGAGTTCCAAGAGACCCAGTACTTC

size: .
J: TRBJ1-2
D: TRBD1
V: TRBV7-2
length: 13
CDR3: CASRGQGASGYTF
DNA: TGTGCCAGCAGAGGACAGGGGGCGAGTGGCTACACCTTC

size: .
J: TRBJ2-5
D: TRBD1
V: TRBV7-2
length: 14
CDR3: CASSWGQGGETQYF
DNA: TGTGCCAGCAGCTGGGGACAGGGTGGAGAGACCCAGTACTTC

size: .
J: TRBJ2-7
D: .
V: TRBV21-1
length: 15
CDR3: CASSRVSGVTYEQYF
DNA: TGTGCCAGCAGCAGAGTTTCAGGGGTAACCTACGAGCAGTACTTC

size: once
J: TRBJ2-2
D: TRBD2
V: TRBV28
length: 23
CDR3: CASSFVYNPDQTRTSANTGELFF
DNA: TGTGCCAGCAGTTTCGTGTACAACCCAGACCAAACACGGACTAGCGCCAACACCGGGGAGCTGTTTTTT

size: .
J: TRBJ1-4
D: .
V: TRBV5-1
length: 14
CDR3: CASSIGGEGEKLFF
DNA: TGCGCCAGCAGCATTGGCGGGGAGGGGGAAAAACTGTTTTTT

size: .
J: TRBJ2-1
D: .
V: TRBV6-1
length: 13
CDR3: CASWGTLYNEQFF
DNA: TGTGCCAGCTGGGGCACCCTCTACAATGAGCAGTTCTTC

size: .
J: TRBJ1-5
D: .
V: TRBV27
length: 17
CDR3: CASRTGWRGGGNQPQHF
DNA: TGTGCCAGCAGGACGGGGTGGCGAGGCGGTGGCAATCAGCCCCAGCATTTT

size: .
J: TRBJ1-2
D: .
V: TRBV28
length: 14
CDR3: CASSFDRSIRGYTF
DNA: TGTGCCAGCAGTTTTGACCGGAGCATTAGAGGCTACACCTTC

size: .
J: TRBJ2-5
D: .
V: TRBV5-1
length: 14
CDR3: CASSDQGYQETQYF
DNA: TGCGCCAGCAGCGACCAGGGGTACCAAGAGACCCAGTACTTC

size: .
J: TRBJ2-1
D: TRBD2
V: TRBV7-9
length: 17
CDR3: CASSLGSRLAADNEQFF
DNA: TGTGCCAGCAGCTTAGGGAGTCGACTAGCGGCAGACAATGAGCAGTTCTTC

size: .
J: TRBJ1-2
D: TRBD1
V: TRBV28
length: 14
CDR3: CASSLSHRGMGYTF
DNA: TGTGCCAGCAGTTTGAGTCACAGGGGTATGGGCTACACCTTC

size: .
J: TRBJ2-7
D: TRBD1
V: TRBV5-1
length: 14
CDR3: CASSGGQGLVEQYF
DNA: TGCGCCAGCAGCGGGGGACAGGGCCTCGTCGAGCAGTACTTC

size: .
J: TRBJ2-5
D: TRBD1
V: TRBV6-1
length: 13
CDR3: CASSEQGAETQYF
DNA: TGTGCCAGCAGTGAACAGGGGGCTGAGACCCAGTACTTC

size: .
J: TRBJ2-5
D: .
V: TRBV7-8
length: 17
CDR3: CASSLVLAETHQETQYF
DNA: TGTGCCAGCAGCTTAGTTTTGGCGGAGACCCACCAAGAGACCCAGTACTTC

size: .
J: TRBJ2-1
D: TRBD1
V: TRBV5-1
length: 16
CDR3: CASSPMGQGSYNEQFF
DNA: TGCGCCAGCAGCCCGATGGGACAGGGTAGTTACAATGAGCAGTTCTTC

size: .
J: TRBJ2-2
D: TRBD2
V: TRBV10-3
length: 18
CDR3: CAISPGASGGRNTGELFF
DNA: TGTGCCATCAGCCCTGGGGCTAGCGGGGGGCGAAACACCGGGGAGCTGTTTTTT

size: .
J: TRBJ2-5
D: TRBD2
V: TRBV5-1
length: 16
CDR3: CASSLGPAGGGETQYF
DNA: TGCGCCAGCAGCTTGGGCCCAGCGGGAGGGGGAGAGACCCAGTACTTC

size: .
J: TRBJ2-7
D: TRBD1
V: TRBV9
length: 16
CDR3: CASSVDGGQGSYEQYF
DNA: TGTGCCAGCAGCGTAGATGGGGGACAGGGGAGCTACGAGCAGTACTTC

size: .
J: TRBJ2-3
D: .
V: TRBV7-6
length: 16
CDR3: CASSTEQGWGTDTQYF
DNA: TGTGCCAGCAGCACCGAACAGGGCTGGGGCACAGATACGCAGTATTTT

size: .
J: TRBJ2-7
D: .
V: TRBV9
length: 15
CDR3: CASSVAIDSTYEQYF
DNA: TGTGCCAGCAGCGTAGCTATCGACAGTACCTACGAGCAGTACTTC

size: .
J: TRBJ1-1
D: TRBD1
V: TRBV5-1
length: 18
CDR3: CASSGGSGTGWRDTEAFF
DNA: TGCGCCAGCAGCGGGGGGTCCGGGACAGGGTGGCGGGACACTGAAGCTTTCTTT

size: .
J: TRBJ1-1
D: TRBD1
V: TRBV10-3
length: 15
CDR3: CAISERGQGETEAFF
DNA: TGTGCCATCAGTGAGCGGGGACAGGGGGAAACTGAAGCTTTCTTT

size: few
J: TRBJ2-7
D: TRBD2
V: TRBV6-1
length: 14
CDR3: CASSAWEGLFEQYF
DNA: TGTGCCAGCAGTGCGTGGGAGGGCCTTTTCGAGCAGTACTTC

size: few
J: TRBJ1-6
D: .
V: TRBV11-2
length: 15
CDR3: CASSSYTFRDSPLHF
DNA: TGTGCCAGCAGCTCCTACACCTTCAGGGATTCACCCCTCCACTTT

size: .
J: TRBJ2-3
D: TRBD1
V: TRBV13
length: 14
CDR3: CASSYPTGVDTQYF
DNA: TGTGCCAGCAGCTACCCGACAGGGGTAGATACGCAGTATTTT

size: .
J: TRBJ1-5
D: TRBD1
V: TRBV7-2
length: 14
CDR3: CASSPRQGDQPQHF
DNA: TGTGCCAGCAGCCCCAGACAGGGAGATCAGCCCCAGCATTTT

size: once
J: TRBJ2-3
D: .
V: TRBV5-4
length: 12
CDR3: CASSLSSDTQYF
DNA: TGTGCCAGCAGCTTGTCGTCAGATACGCAGTATTTT

size: .
J: TRBJ2-1
D: TRBD2
V: TRBV6-4
length: 17
CDR3: CASSLSGGTVSYNEQFF
DNA: TGTGCCAGCAGTCTCAGCGGGGGCACAGTATCCTACAATGAGCAGTTCTTC

size: .
J: TRBJ2-5
D: .
V: TRBV6-6
length: 15
CDR3: CASSYGVGALETQYF
DNA: TGTGCCAGCAGTTATGGGGTGGGGGCGCTGGAGACCCAGTACTTC

size: .
J: TRBJ2-4
D: .
V: TRBV2
length: 12
CDR3: CASSHGKNIQYF
DNA: TGTGCCAGCAGTCACGGGAAAAACATTCAGTACTTC

size: .
J: TRBJ2-3
D: .
V: TRBV5-1
length: 19
CDR3: CASSLSTGGLAGGLDTQYF
DNA: TGCGCCAGCAGCTTATCGACAGGGGGCTTGGCGGGGGGGCTAGATACGCAGTATTTT

size: .
J: TRBJ1-5
D: TRBD1
V: TRBV5-1
length: 14
CDR3: CASSLGTGGQPQHF
DNA: TGCGCCAGCAGCTTGGGGACAGGGGGCCAGCCCCAGCATTTT

size: .
J: TRBJ2-2
D: TRBD1
V: TRBV5-6
length: 15
CDR3: CASSGQGRPTGELFF
DNA: TGTGCCAGCTCCGGACAGGGCCGCCCCACCGGGGAGCTGTTTTTT